This record covers a single T cell receptor (beta chain). Its antigen is as yet unknown. The data were taken from a study of cytomegalovirus exposure and HLA in healthy donors. Background on the study: Out of about 170 million T cells, an earlier analysis found over 90 million unique TCR beta sequences in total.

Primers: 60 Vbeta forward and 13 Jbeta reverse. Produced via immunoSEQ multiplex PCR; TCRdb's table is partial and in-frame only. The table records fewer than 200,000 clones, over 75% of them present only once. Study-wide results and caveats: It was only CMV serostatus that was available as immune exposure information. An analysis was carried out at a later point. It showed that HLA-associated TCR beta chains were more clonally expanded than equally common non-associated chains.

This CDR3 has 16 residues. The J segment lost 4 bases and the V segment lost 3 bases, leaving 6 bases of the junction unmatched. Per the germline V gene, CDR1 is MRHNA and CDR2 is SNTAGT. The J gene is TRBJ2-1, the V gene TRBV6-4; 10 nucleotides align to TRBD2. Sequencing input: PBMCs. The sequence came from a middle-aged man in good health and CMV-seropositive. CDR3 amino acids: CASSEFSSGSYNEQFF. CDR3 sequence (DNA): TGTGCCAGCAGTGAGTTCTCTAGCGGGAGTTACAATGAGCAGTTCTTC.